The rows below give T cell receptor beta chains drawn from one sample of a study of blood T cell repertoires in COVID-19. Libraries were prepared by immunoSEQ multiplex PCR; TCRdb keeps only in-frame clonotypes and omits some of them. The sample yields about 250,000 clones, 80% to 90% seen once. Sequenced input: PBMCs or T cells enriched from blood (not recorded which). All receptors come from a woman aged 25 to 39 who had recovered from COVID-19. Each CDR3 is given with its conserved first and last residue. Fields, in order: J gene, D gene, V gene, clone size, CDR3 DNA, CDR3 protein. A D gene is named only where the DNA matches it firmly. Clone size is not always given. Where it is, it says once, few, many or a class for expanded clones.

>TRBJ2-1|TRBD2|TRBV10-2|.
TGCGCCAGCGCGGAGGGTCTAGCGGGGCCCAATGAGCAGTTCTTC
CASAEGLAGPNEQFF
>TRBJ2-7|.|TRBV5-1|.
TGCGCCAGCAGCTTGGGTGACAGGAGCGAGCAGTACTTC
CASSLGDRSEQYF
>TRBJ2-1|.|TRBV7-3|.
TGTGCCAGCAGCCCCCTTTTGGGGAGCTCCTACAATGAGCAGTTCTTC
CASSPLLGSSYNEQFF
>TRBJ2-3|.|TRBV11-3|.
TGTGCCAGCAGCTTTGAGCTCACAGATACGCAGTATTTT
CASSFELTDTQYF
>TRBJ2-6|TRBD1|TRBV5-4|.
TGTGCCAGCAGCTCCCGACAGGGGGCTGGGGCCAACGTCCTGACTTTC
CASSSRQGAGANVLTF
>TRBJ1-3|.|TRBV10-3|.
TGTGCCACCCTAAACCAATTTACTTCTGGAAACACCATATATTTT
CATLNQFTSGNTIYF
>TRBJ1-2|.|TRBV19|.
TGTGCCAGTAGGGGATTGCCCGGGGACTACACCTTC
CASRGLPGDYTF
>TRBJ1-5|.|TRBV4-1|.
TGCGCCAGCAGCTTTACAGACGGTAGCAATCAGCCCCAGCATTTT
CASSFTDGSNQPQHF
>TRBJ2-1|.|TRBV6-5|.
TGTGCCAGCAGCGGGATGTACAATGAGCAGTTCTTC
CASSGMYNEQFF
>TRBJ1-2|.|TRBV15|.
TGTGCCACCAGCAGAGATGAGTACGGCCCTAGGGGCTACACCTTC
CATSRDEYGPRGYTF
>TRBJ1-1|.|TRBV28|.
TGTGCCAGCAGTTTTCGGTTAGGGGGAGATGAAGCTTTCTTT
CASSFRLGGDEAFF
>TRBJ1-5|.|TRBV14|few
TGTGCCAGCAGCCAGAACCACGGTCAGCCCCAGCATTTT
CASSQNHGQPQHF
>TRBJ2-7|TRBD1|TRBV10-3|.
TGTGCCATCAGTGAGTCATATGCCGGGACAGGGGGGATCGAGCAGTACTTC
CAISESYAGTGGIEQYF
>TRBJ2-7|TRBD2|TRBV7-2|.
TGTGCCAGCAGCTTCCAACCGGGGGGGTCCTACGAGCAGTACTTC
CASSFQPGGSYEQYF
>TRBJ2-1|TRBD1|TRBV28|.
TGTGCCAGCAGTTTTAGGGACAGGGTATCGTACAATGAGCAGTTCTTC
CASSFRDRVSYNEQFF
>TRBJ2-1|TRBD1|TRBV27|.
TGTGCCAGCAGTTTTGACAGGGGGGGAACTTACAATGAGCAGTTCTTC
CASSFDRGGTYNEQFF